This TCR beta chain is from a study of blood T cells in healthy people across ages. With a J-beta primer mix and a sample-barcoded 5' primer, a second PCR ran 7 to 11 cycles. Unique molecular identifiers of 12 random nucleotides labeled each cDNA. TCRdb ran MiXCR on the 5' RACE reads and lists one entry per CDR3 protein. The sample yields approximately 800,000 distinct CDR3 sequences, more than 45% seen once. The CDR3 extends over 15 amino acids. V was trimmed by 8 bases and J by 4 bases, leaving 20 bases between them. The V gene's germline CDR1 is SNHLY and CDR2 FYNNEI. Sequencing was done on a sample of blood. The origin of this receptor is a man aged 30 to 45 in good health. The chain combines TRBV2 with TRBJ1-2; D unclear. As DNA, the CDR3 is TGTGCCAGCGAACGAAGCGGGGTAGCAGGCTATGGCTACACCTTC. It encodes CASERSGVAGYGYTF.